These T cell receptor beta chains were read from a single sample in a study of blood T cell repertoires in COVID-19. Libraries were prepared by immunoSEQ multiplex PCR; TCRdb keeps only in-frame clonotypes and omits some of them. The sample carries about 35,000 clones, around 87% recorded once. Material: peripheral blood. All receptors come from a human donor in a cohort sampled during active COVID-19. CDR3s include the opening cysteine and the closing phenylalanine or tryptophan. D genes are given only for firm matches. Clone sizes are given selectively: once, few, many, or a class where the clone is expanded.

>TRBV5-5|TRBJ1-1|16|TRBD1|NA
CASSFFPTGLNTEAFF
TGTGCCAGCAGCTTCTTCCCGACAGGGCTGAACACTGAAGCTTTCTTT
>TRBV7-8|TRBJ2-1|16|TRBD2|NA
CASSLAGTSGGGEQFF
TGTGCCAGCAGCTTAGCCGGGACTAGCGGGGGTGGTGAGCAGTTCTTC
>TRBV21-1|TRBJ2-5|13|NA|NA
CASSGGRVLSQYF
TGTGCCAGCAGTGGCGGCAGGGTGTTGTCCCAGTACTTC
>TRBV5-8|TRBJ1-5|13|NA|NA
CASSLDRNQPQHF
TGTGCCAGCAGCTTGGACAGAAATCAGCCCCAGCATTTT
>TRBV2|TRBJ1-5|14|NA|NA
CASSETGSNQPQHF
TGTGCCAGCAGTGAAACCGGGAGCAATCAGCCCCAGCATTTT
>TRBV9|TRBJ2-2|18|TRBD2|NA
CASSPRGLAGSNTGELFF
TGTGCCAGCAGCCCCAGAGGACTAGCGGGGTCGAACACCGGGGAGCTGTTTTTT
>TRBV3-1/TRBV3-2|TRBJ2-1|13|TRBD1|NA
CASRTQGDNEQFF
TGTGCCAGCAGAACACAGGGGGACAATGAGCAGTTCTTC
>TRBV5-5|TRBJ2-5|16|NA|NA
CASTRSREVGAETQYF
TGTGCCAGCACGCGGAGCAGGGAAGTTGGGGCAGAGACCCAGTACTTC
>TRBV19|TRBJ2-1|15|NA|NA
CASSIGRGARDEQFF
TGTGCCAGTAGTATAGGCCGGGGGGCCCGGGATGAGCAGTTCTTC
>TRBV15|TRBJ2-7|15|TRBD1|few
CATSSRQGASYEQYF
TGTGCCACCAGCAGCAGACAGGGGGCTTCCTACGAGCAGTACTTC
>TRBV4-2|TRBJ1-4|14|NA|once
CASSQVGQLEKLFF
TGTGCCAGCAGCCAAGTAGGACAGCTCGAAAAACTGTTTTTT
>TRBV6-2/TRBV6-3|TRBJ2-1|12|TRBD2|NA
CASSYSPGGEFF
TGTGCCAGCAGTTACTCGCCGGGGGGTGAGTTCTTC
>TRBV28|TRBJ1-1|14|NA|NA
CASSSPSGGGQAFF
TGTGCCAGCAGTTCACCGTCGGGGGGGGGCCAAGCTTTCTTT
>TRBV9|TRBJ2-2|14|NA|NA
CASSVPRETGELFF
TGTGCCAGCAGCGTCCCGCGGGAAACCGGGGAGCTGTTTTTT
>TRBV18|TRBJ2-2|13|NA|NA
CASSPRETGELFF
TGTGCCAGCTCACCGAGAGAGACCGGGGAGCTGTTTTTT
>TRBV5-1|TRBJ2-7|15|TRBD1|NA
CASSLVGGGPYEQYF
TGCGCCAGCAGCTTGGTAGGGGGCGGCCCCTACGAGCAGTACTTC
>TRBV7-9|TRBJ1-5|13|TRBD1|NA
CASSRTGGQPQHF
TGTGCCAGCAGCCGGACAGGGGGCCAGCCCCAGCATTTT
>TRBV10-3|TRBJ2-6|18|TRBD2|once
CAISDQAGGKSGANVLTF
TGTGCCATCAGTGATCAAGCGGGGGGGAAATCTGGGGCCAACGTCCTGACTTTC
>TRBV27|TRBJ1-4|14|NA|NA
CASSLSGGREKLFF
TGTGCCAGCAGTTTATCGGGGGGGCGTGAAAAACTGTTTTTT
>TRBV9|TRBJ1-1|12|TRBD1|NA
CASSAGGTEAFF
TGTGCCAGCAGTGCAGGGGGAACTGAAGCTTTCTTT
>TRBV18|TRBJ2-5|13|TRBD1|NA
CASSQGESETQYF
TGTGCCAGCTCCCAGGGGGAATCAGAGACCCAGTACTTC
>TRBV23-1|TRBJ1-6|16|NA|NA
CASSLQGSSYNSPLHF
TGCGCCAGCAGCCTACAGGGAAGCTCCTATAATTCACCCCTCCACTTT
>TRBV15|TRBJ2-3|16|TRBD1|NA
CATSRLPGGRTDTQYF
TGTGCCACCAGCAGACTCCCAGGGGGACGCACAGATACGCAGTATTTT
>TRBV6-2/TRBV6-3|TRBJ1-6|14|NA|NA
CASSYNFGNSPLHF
TGTGCCAGCAGTTATAACTTCGGGAATTCACCCCTCCACTTT
>TRBV19|TRBJ2-1|15|TRBD1|NA
CASRMGQGLMNEQFF
TGTGCCAGTAGGATGGGACAGGGGTTAATGAATGAGCAGTTCTTC
>TRBV4-3|TRBJ2-1|14|NA|once
CASSQVRVVDEQFF
TGCGCCAGCAGCCAAGTCAGGGTAGTAGATGAGCAGTTCTTC
>TRBV27|TRBJ2-5|15|TRBD2|NA
CASSQAGRPQETQYF
TGTGCCAGCAGTCAAGCGGGGCGGCCCCAAGAGACCCAGTACTTC
>TRBV5-8|TRBJ1-5|14|TRBD1|NA
CASSLRGQVGPQHF
TGTGCCAGCAGCTTGAGGGGACAGGTGGGGCCCCAGCATTTT
>TRBV18|TRBJ2-3|20|TRBD2|once
CASSSNPPGLAVASTDTQYF
TGTGCCAGCTCATCGAACCCTCCGGGACTAGCGGTCGCTAGCACAGATACGCAGTATTTT
>TRBV18|TRBJ1-5|14|NA|NA
CASSPQGGDQPQHF
TGTGCCAGCTCACCACAGGGAGGAGATCAGCCCCAGCATTTT
>TRBV11-2|TRBJ2-7|13|NA|NA
CASSLAYSYEQYF
TGTGCCAGCAGCTTAGCCTACTCCTACGAGCAGTACTTC
>TRBV5-4|TRBJ2-1|18|TRBD1|NA
CASSSPPGTGSSYNEQFF
TGTGCCAGCAGCTCTCCTCCCGGGACAGGGAGCTCCTACAATGAGCAGTTCTTC
>TRBV2|TRBJ2-5|14|NA|NA
CASNLQDLRETQYF
TGTGCCAGCAATCTACAGGATCTTCGGGAGACCCAGTACTTC
>TRBV7-2|TRBJ1-1|14|TRBD1|NA
CASSLGTGNTEAFF
TGTGCCAGCAGCTTGGGGACAGGGAACACTGAAGCTTTCTTT
>TRBV2|TRBJ1-1|13|NA|NA
CASSEDSNTEAFF
TGTGCCAGCAGTGAGGACTCGAACACTGAAGCTTTCTTT
>TRBV9|TRBJ2-1|14|NA|NA
CASSPGLLEGRQFF
TGTGCCAGCAGCCCGGGACTCTTAGAGGGCAGACAGTTCTTC
>TRBV3-1/TRBV3-2|TRBJ2-3|13|NA|once
CASSQRGTDTQYF
TGTGCCAGCAGCCAACGGGGCACAGATACGCAGTATTTT
>TRBV7-2|TRBJ1-3|16|NA|NA
CASSPVGPRTGNTIYF
TGTGCCAGCAGCCCAGTGGGCCCCCGCACTGGAAACACCATATATTTT
>TRBV14|TRBJ2-7|16|TRBD2|NA
CASSPSPPAGGLEQYF
TGTGCCAGCAGCCCGAGCCCCCCAGCGGGGGGTCTCGAGCAGTACTTC